Following are 2 T cell receptor beta chains from one sample sequenced in a study of PD-L1 blockade in urothelial cancer. Assay: immunoSEQ multiplex PCR; the TCRdb copy retains only in-frame clones and omits some. Of 45,000 to 60,000 clones listed, 88% were seen once; the top ten hold roughly 2.5%. Time point in this sample: peripheral blood 6 weeks after treatment start. The source material was PBMCs, sampled around atezolizumab (anti-PD-L1) treatment. The receptor source for this set is a man in his 60s with urothelial cancer.

The table lists this clone with a count of one. The rearrangement links TRBV5-1 to TRBJ2-5; 11 nucleotides line up with TRBD1. V trimming: 3 bases; J trimming: 1 base; junction bases outside the gene matches: 2. Per germline, CDR1 SGHRS and CDR2 YFSETQ. The CDR3 has 15 residues. The chain's CDR3 is CASSSGTGGQETQYF. The CDR3 DNA reads TGCGCCAGCAGCTCCGGGACAGGGGGCCAAGAGACCCAGTACTTC. The whole variable domain, filled in from reference TRBV5-1 and TRBJ2-5, reads KAGVTQTPRYLIKTRGQQVTLSCSPISGHRSVSWYQQTPGQGLQFLFEYFSETQRNKGNFPGRFSGRQFSNSRSEMNVSTLELGDSALYLCASSSGTGGQETQYFGPGTRLLVL.

The rearrangement uses TRBV11-2 and TRBJ2-7; 8 bases fit TRBD2. The CDR3 consists of 14 residues. CDR1 is SGHAT, CDR2 FQNNGV, per germline. V was pared by 4 bases and J by 9 bases, with 11 bases of the junction left unmatched. The CDR3 reads CASSSVRQAGGQYF. The CDR3, as DNA: TGTGCCAGCAGCTCCGTTCGCCAGGCGGGGGGGCAGTACTTC.